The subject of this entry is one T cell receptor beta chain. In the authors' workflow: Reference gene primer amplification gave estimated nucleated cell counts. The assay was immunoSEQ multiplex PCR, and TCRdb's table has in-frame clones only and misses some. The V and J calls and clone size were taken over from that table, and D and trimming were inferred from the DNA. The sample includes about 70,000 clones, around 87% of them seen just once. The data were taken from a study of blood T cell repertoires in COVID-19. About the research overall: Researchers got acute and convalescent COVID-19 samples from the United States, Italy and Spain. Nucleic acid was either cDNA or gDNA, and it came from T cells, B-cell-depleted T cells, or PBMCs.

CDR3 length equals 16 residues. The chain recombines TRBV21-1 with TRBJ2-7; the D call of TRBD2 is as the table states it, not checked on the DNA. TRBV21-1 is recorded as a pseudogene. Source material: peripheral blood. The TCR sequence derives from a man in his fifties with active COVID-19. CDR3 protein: CASSNLTSGRDYEQYF. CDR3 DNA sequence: TGTGCCAGCAGCAATCTCACTAGCGGGAGAGACTACGAGCAGTACTTC.